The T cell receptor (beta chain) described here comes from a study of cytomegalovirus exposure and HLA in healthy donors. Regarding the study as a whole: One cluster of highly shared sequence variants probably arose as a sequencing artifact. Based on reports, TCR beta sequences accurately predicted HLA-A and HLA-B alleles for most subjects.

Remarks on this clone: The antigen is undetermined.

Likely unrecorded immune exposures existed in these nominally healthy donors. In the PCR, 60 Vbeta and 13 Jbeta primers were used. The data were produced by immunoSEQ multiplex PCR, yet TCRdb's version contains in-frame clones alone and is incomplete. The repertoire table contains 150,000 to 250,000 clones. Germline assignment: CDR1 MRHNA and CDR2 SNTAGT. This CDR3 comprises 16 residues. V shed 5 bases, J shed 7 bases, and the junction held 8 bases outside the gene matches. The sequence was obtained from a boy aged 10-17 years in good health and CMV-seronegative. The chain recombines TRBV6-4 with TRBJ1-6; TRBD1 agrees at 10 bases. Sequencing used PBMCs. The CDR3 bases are TGTGCCAGCAGTAAGCCTGGGACAGGGGCGAATTCACCCCTCCACTTT. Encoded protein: CASSKPGTGANSPLHF.